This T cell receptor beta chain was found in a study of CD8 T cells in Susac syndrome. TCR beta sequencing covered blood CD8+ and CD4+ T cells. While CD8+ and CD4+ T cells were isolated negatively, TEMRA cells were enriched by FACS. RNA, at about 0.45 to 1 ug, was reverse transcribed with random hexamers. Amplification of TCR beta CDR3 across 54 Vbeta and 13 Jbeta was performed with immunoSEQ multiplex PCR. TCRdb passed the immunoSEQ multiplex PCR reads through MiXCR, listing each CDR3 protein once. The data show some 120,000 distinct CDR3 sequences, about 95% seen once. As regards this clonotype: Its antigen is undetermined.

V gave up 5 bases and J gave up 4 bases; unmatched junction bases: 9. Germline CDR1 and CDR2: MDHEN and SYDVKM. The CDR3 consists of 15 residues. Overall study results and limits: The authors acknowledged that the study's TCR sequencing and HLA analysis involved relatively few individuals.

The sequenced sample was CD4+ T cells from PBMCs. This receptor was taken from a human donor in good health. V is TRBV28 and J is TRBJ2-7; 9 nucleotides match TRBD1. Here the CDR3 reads CASSGPGQGWYEQYF. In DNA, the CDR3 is TGTGCCAGCAGTGGGCCGGGACAGGGATGGTACGAGCAGTACTTC.